One sample yielded the 14 T cell receptor beta chains listed below, sequenced in a study of cytomegalovirus exposure and HLA in healthy donors. The PCR used 60 Vbeta and 13 Jbeta primers. Produced via immunoSEQ multiplex PCR; TCRdb's table is partial and in-frame only. The data show nearly 65,000 clones, about 76% seen once. What was sequenced was PBMCs. The receptors were gathered from a man aged 50 to 59 in good health and CMV-seronegative.

This clone was detected only a few times. The chain is built from TRBV4-2 and TRBJ2-7; TRBD1 matches at 7 bases. The CDR3 sequence is 14 residues long. V was clipped by 3 bases and J by 5 bases; unmatched bases: 7. CDR1 is LGHNA, CDR2 YNFKEQ, per germline. CDR3 DNA sequence: TGTGCCAGCAGCCAGGGGGACAGTCCGCACGAGCAGTACTTC. Protein sequence: CASSQGDSPHEQYF.

The chain employs TRBV2 and TRBJ2-2, with a tentative D call TRBD2 (6 bases). Trimming took 8 bases from V and 1 from J, leaving 14 bases between them. Germline V CDR1 and CDR2: SNHLY, FYNNEI. CDR3 size: 15 residues. CDR3 nucleotides: TGTGCCAGCCACGTAGCGGTCGGGAACACCGGGGAGCTGTTTTTT. This sequence encodes CASHVAVGNTGELFF.

The chain has TRBV5-6 and TRBJ2-7; D is ambiguous. Per germline, CDR1 SGHDT and CDR2 YYEEEE. The CDR3 sequence is 12 residues long. V shed 4 bases and J shed 4 bases, with 9 bases lying between them. This CDR3 is CASSVQNYEQYF. The CDR3 DNA reads TGTGCCAGCAGCGTGCAGAATTACGAGCAGTACTTC. The whole variable domain, filled in from reference TRBV5-6 and TRBJ2-7, reads DAGVTQSPTHLIKTRGQQVTLRCSPKSGHDTVSWYQQALGQGPQFIFQYYEEEERQRGNFPDRFSGHQFPNYSSELNVNALLLGDSALYLCASSVQNYEQYFGPGTRLTVT.

This clone was seen a single time. The chain has TRBV6-1 and TRBJ2-1, with a possible D match to TRBD1 (7 bases). Trimming stripped 3 bases from V and 5 bases from J, with 14 bases between. Germline CDR1 MNHNS, CDR2 SASEGT. This CDR3 has 15 amino acids. Written as DNA, the CDR3 is TGTGCCAGCAGTGAGAGGCAGGGGGGTAACAATGAGCAGTTCTTC. Residues: CASSERQGGNNEQFF.

This clone was picked up one time. The J gene is TRBJ2-3, the V gene TRBV18; TRBD1 aligns across 11 bases. The CDR3 is made up of 16 amino acids. V dropped 1 base and J dropped 6; count of bases not matched to a gene: 6. Germline V gene sequence: CDR1 KGHSH, CDR2 LQKENI. CDR3 nucleotide sequence: TGTGCCAGCTCACCACGAAGGACAGGGGGCTTGGATACGCAGTATTTT. Its protein is CASSPRRTGGLDTQYF.

This rearrangement joins TRBV9 to TRBJ1-3; perhaps TRBD1 as D (5 bases). CDR1 SGDLS and CDR2 YYNGEE come from the germline V gene. With 0 bases removed from V and 3 bases from J, the gap between germline ends came to 7 bases. CDR3 length: 14 residues. The CDR3 protein is CASSVGGVGNTIYF. Here the CDR3 DNA reads TGTGCCAGCAGCGTAGGGGGGGTTGGAAACACCATATATTTT.

Regarding this clone: Other DNA sequences within the sample encode an identical CDR3. The gene calls are TRBV30 and TRBJ1-5; TRBD1 aligns across 7 bases. This CDR3 comprises 13 residues. The ends lost 1 base at V and 4 bases at J; junction bases unmatched: 1. Germline loops: CDR1 GTSNPN, CDR2 SVGIG (reference sequence). CDR3 loop: CAWSDRGNQPQHF. CDR3 nucleotide sequence: TGTGCCTGGAGTGACAGGGGAAATCAGCCCCAGCATTTT.

This chain links TRBV25-1 with TRBJ1-5, with TRBD1 matching 7 bases. After removal of 3 bases from V and 2 bases from J, the junction contained 4 bases not matched to a gene. Germline V gene sequence: CDR1 MGHDK, CDR2 SYGVNS. The CDR3 runs to 15 residues. CDR3 in amino acids: CASSETGRGNQPQHF. In nucleotides, the CDR3 is TGTGCCAGCAGTGAGACAGGGAGAGGCAATCAGCCCCAGCATTTT.

The gene calls are TRBV5-1 and TRBJ1-2; tentatively, D is TRBD1 (5 bases). The CDR3 covers 14 residues. The germline V gene has CDR1 SGHRS and CDR2 YFSETQ. V shed 0 bases and J shed 2 bases, with 8 bases lying between them. This chain's CDR3 is CASSLAGENYGYTF. The CDR3 nucleotides are TGCGCCAGCAGCTTGGCGGGGGAGAACTATGGCTACACCTTC.

In nucleotides, the CDR3 is TGTGCCAGTCTGGGGGGTCTCGGCAATGGCTACACCTTC. This translates into CASLGGLGNGYTF. This rearrangement joins TRBV19 to TRBJ1-2; a weak D match, TRBD1 (5 bases). CDR1 is LNHDA and CDR2 is SQIVND in the germline V gene (reference sequence). The CDR3 is 13 amino acids. V was clipped by 8 bases and J by 6 bases, with 16 bases between them.

This chain uses TRBV6-4 with TRBJ1-5, with TRBD1 as a possible D gene (6 bases). Trimming pared 7 bases from V and 9 bases from J, leaving 13 bases between. This CDR3 region has 12 residues. CDR1 is MRHNA, CDR2 SNTAGT, per germline. CDR3 protein: CASTKTGGPQHF. The CDR3 DNA sequence: TGTGCCAGCACCAAGACAGGTGGGCCCCAGCATTTT.

This chain connects TRBV27 to TRBJ2-2, with D unresolved. CDR3 length: 14 amino acids. Trimming cost V 6 bases and J 6 bases, with 14 bases left between them. Germline CDR1 is MNHEY and CDR2 is SMNVEV (reference sequence). As DNA, the CDR3 is TGTGCCAGCAGGAGATCGAAAGTCTCCGGGGAGCTGTTTTTT. Translated, it gives CASRRSKVSGELFF.

J is TRBJ2-7 and V is TRBV27; weak D call: TRBD1 (5 bases). The CDR3 extends over 15 amino acids. Trimming left V 5 bases short and J 3 bases short, with 17 bases between. CDR1 and CDR2 (germline): MNHEY, SMNVEV (reference sequence). CDR3 nucleotides: TGTGCCAGCAGTCCAGACAGTCTGGGGCTCTACGAGCAGTACTTC. This translates into CASSPDSLGLYEQYF.

The chain joins TRBV5-1 to TRBJ2-3, with TRBD2 as a possible D gene (6 bases). CDR1 and CDR2 (germline): SGHRS, YFSETQ. There are 15 residues in the CDR3. The V end lost 1 base, the J end lost 2 bases, and 11 bases lay between the germline ends. Here the CDR3 reads CASSLLATDTDTQYF. The DNA for the CDR3 is TGCGCCAGCAGCTTGCTAGCGACGGACACAGATACGCAGTATTTT.